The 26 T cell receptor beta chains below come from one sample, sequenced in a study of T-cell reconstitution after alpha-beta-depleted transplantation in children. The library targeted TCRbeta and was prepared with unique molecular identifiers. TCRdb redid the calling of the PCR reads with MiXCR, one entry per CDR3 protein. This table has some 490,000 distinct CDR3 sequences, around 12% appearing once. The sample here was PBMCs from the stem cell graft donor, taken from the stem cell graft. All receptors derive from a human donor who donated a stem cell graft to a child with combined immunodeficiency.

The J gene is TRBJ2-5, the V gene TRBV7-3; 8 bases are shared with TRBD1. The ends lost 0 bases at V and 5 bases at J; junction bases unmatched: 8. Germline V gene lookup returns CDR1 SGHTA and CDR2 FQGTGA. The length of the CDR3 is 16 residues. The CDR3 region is CASSLTPDRAGETQYF. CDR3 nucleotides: TGTGCCAGCAGCTTAACTCCGGACAGGGCAGGGGAGACCCAGTACTTC.

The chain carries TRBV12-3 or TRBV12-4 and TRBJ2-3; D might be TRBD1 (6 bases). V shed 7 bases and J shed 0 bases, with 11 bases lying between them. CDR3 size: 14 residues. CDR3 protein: CASMPRGSTDTQYF. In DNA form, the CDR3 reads TGTGCCAGCATGCCAAGGGGGAGCACAGATACGCAGTATTTT.

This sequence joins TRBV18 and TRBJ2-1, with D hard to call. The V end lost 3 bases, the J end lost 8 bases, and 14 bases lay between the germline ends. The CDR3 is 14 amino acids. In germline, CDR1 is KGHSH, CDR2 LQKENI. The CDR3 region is CASSPESQSYEQFF. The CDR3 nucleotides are TGTGCCAGCTCACCCGAAAGCCAGTCATATGAGCAGTTCTTC.

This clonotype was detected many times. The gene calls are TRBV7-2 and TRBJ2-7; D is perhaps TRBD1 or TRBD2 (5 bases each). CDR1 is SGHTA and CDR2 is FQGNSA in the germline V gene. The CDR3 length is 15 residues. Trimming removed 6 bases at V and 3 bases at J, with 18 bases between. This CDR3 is CASRNPWDPLYEQYF. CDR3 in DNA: TGTGCCAGCAGGAACCCCTGGGACCCCCTCTACGAGCAGTACTTC.

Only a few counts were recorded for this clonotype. The CDR3 DNA sequence: TGTGCTAGTGGTTTGGGGTCTCACGAGCAGTACTTC. As protein: CASGLGSHEQYF. V is TRBV12-5 and J is TRBJ2-7; D gene uncertain. This CDR3 is 12 amino acids long. V dropped 1 base and J dropped 5 bases, with 6 bases sitting between them. Germline loops: CDR1 LGHNT, CDR2 FRNRAP.

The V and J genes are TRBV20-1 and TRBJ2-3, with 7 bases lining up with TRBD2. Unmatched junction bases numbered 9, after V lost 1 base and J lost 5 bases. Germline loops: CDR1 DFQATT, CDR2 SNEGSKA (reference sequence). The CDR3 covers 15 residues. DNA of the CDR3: TGCAGTGCTAGAGGGCCCCAGGGACTACTAGATACGCAGTATTTT. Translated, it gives CSARGPQGLLDTQYF.

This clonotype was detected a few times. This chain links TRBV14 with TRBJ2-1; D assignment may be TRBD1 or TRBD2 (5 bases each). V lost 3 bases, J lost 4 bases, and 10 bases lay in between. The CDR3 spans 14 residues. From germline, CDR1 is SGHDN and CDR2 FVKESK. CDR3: CASSQGRSYNEQFF. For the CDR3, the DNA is TGTGCCAGCAGCCAGGGACGGTCATACAATGAGCAGTTCTTC.

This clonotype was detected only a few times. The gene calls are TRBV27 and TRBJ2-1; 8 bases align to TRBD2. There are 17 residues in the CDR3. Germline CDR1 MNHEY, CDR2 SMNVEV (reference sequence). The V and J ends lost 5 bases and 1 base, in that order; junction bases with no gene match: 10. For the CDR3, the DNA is TGTGCCAGCAGTACCCCACTAGCGGTAAAATCCTACAATGAGCAGTTCTTC. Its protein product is CASSTPLAVKSYNEQFF.

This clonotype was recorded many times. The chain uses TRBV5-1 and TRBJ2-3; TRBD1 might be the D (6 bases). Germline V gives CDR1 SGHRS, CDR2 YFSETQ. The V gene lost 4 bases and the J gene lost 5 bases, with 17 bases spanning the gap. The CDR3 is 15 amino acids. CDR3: CASSHRDQGKDTQYF. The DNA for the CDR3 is TGCGCCAGCAGCCATCGAGATCAGGGGAAAGATACGCAGTATTTT.

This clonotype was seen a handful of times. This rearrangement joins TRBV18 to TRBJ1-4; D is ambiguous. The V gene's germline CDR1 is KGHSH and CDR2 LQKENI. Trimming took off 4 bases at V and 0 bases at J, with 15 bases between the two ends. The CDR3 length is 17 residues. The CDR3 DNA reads TGTGCCAGCTCACGGACGGAGATCATTACAACTAATGAAAAACTGTTTTTT. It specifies CASSRTEIITTNEKLFF.

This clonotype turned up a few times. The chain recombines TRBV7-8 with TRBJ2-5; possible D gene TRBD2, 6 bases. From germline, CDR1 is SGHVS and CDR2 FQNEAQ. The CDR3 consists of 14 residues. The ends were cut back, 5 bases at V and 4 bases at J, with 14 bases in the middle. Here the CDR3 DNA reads TGTGCCAGCAGCCCCAGGACTAATGGAGAGACCCAGTACTTC. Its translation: CASSPRTNGETQYF.

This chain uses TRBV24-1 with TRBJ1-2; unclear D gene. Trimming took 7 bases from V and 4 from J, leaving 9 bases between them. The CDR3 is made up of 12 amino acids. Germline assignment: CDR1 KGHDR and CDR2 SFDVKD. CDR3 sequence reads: CATSKFGYGYTF. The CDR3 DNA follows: TGTGCCACCAGCAAATTTGGCTATGGCTACACCTTC.

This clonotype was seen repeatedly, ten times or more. The DNA for the CDR3 is TGTGCCAGCAGTTCGACGACAGGGGCGGAAGGCTACACCTTC. Its translation is CASSSTTGAEGYTF. The chain uses TRBV12-3 or TRBV12-4 and TRBJ1-2; 8 bases align to TRBD1. The CDR3 runs to 14 residues. V shed 4 bases, J shed 8 bases, and the junction held 9 bases outside the gene matches.

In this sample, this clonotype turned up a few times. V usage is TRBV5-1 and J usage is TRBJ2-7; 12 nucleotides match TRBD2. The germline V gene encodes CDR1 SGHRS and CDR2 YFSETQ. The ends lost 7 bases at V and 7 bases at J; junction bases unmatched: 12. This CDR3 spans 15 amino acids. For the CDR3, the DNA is TGCGCCAGCGGACCCGGGACTAGCGGGCCCTTTGAGCAGTACTTC. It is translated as CASGPGTSGPFEQYF.

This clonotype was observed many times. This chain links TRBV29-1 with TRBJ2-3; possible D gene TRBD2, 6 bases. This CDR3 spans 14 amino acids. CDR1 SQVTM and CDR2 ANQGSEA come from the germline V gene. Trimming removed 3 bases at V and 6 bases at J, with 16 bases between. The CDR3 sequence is CSVDGDFREDTQYF. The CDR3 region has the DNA TGCAGCGTTGACGGGGACTTCAGAGAGGATACGCAGTATTTT.

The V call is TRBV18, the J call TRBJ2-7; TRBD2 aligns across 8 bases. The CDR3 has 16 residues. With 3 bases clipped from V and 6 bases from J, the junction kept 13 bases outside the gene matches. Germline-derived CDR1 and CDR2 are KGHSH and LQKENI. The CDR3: CASSPSGDPGGAEQYF. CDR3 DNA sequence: TGTGCCAGCTCACCTAGCGGGGACCCGGGGGGTGCCGAGCAGTACTTC.

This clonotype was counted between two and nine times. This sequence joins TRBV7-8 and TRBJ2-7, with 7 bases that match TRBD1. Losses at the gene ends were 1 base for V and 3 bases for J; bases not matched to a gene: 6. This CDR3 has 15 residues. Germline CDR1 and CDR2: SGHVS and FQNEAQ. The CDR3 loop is CASSLVAGGDYEQYF. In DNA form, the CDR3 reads TGTGCCAGCAGCTTAGTGGCAGGGGGTGACTACGAGCAGTACTTC.

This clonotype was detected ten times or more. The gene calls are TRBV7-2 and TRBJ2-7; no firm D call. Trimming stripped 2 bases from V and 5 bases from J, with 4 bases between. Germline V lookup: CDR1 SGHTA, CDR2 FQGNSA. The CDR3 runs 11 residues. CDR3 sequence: CASSLIDEQYF. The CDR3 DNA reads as TGTGCCAGCAGCTTAATAGACGAGCAGTACTTC.

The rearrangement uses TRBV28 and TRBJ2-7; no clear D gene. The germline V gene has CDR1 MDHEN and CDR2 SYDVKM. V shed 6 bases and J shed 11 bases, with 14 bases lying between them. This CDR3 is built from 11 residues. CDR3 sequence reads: CASSLRHIKYF. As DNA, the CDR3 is TGTGCCAGCAGCCTGAGACATATTAAGTACTTC.

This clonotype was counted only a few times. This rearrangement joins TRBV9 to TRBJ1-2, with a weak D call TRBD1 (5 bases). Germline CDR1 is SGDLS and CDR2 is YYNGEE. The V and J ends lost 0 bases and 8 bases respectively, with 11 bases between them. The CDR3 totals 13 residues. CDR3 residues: CASSVGDLGGYTF. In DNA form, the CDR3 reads TGTGCCAGCAGCGTAGGGGACCTGGGCGGCTACACCTTC.

The CDR3 DNA sequence: TGTGCCAGCAGCTTAGGACAGATACTCGACGTCGACGAGCAGTACTTC. Translation: CASSLGQILDVDEQYF. The chain combines TRBV7-9 with TRBJ2-7, with D possibly matching TRBD1 (5 bases). Trimming took 1 base from V and 5 from J, leaving 18 bases between them. The CDR3 consists of 16 residues. CDR1 is SEHNR and CDR2 is FQNEAQ in the germline V gene (reference sequence). Variable domain in full (rest from reference TRBV7-9 and TRBJ2-7): DTGVSQNPRHKITKRGQNVTFRCDPISEHNRLYWYRQTLGQGPEFLTYFQNEAQLEKSRLLSDRFSAERPKGSFSTLEIQRTEQGDSAMYLCASSLGQILDVDEQYFGPGTRLTVT.

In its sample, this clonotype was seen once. The CDR3 sequence is CASRRGRTDTQYF. The CDR3 DNA follows: TGTGCCAGCAGGCGCGGGCGCACAGATACGCAGTATTTT. The J gene is TRBJ2-3, the V gene TRBV7-9, with a possible D match to TRBD2 (5 bases). Trimming cost V 6 bases and J 1 base, with 8 bases left between them. The CDR3 totals 13 residues. Germline CDR1 reads SEHNR; CDR2 reads FQNEAQ (reference sequence). Based on the CDR3 plus reference TRBV7-9 and TRBJ2-3, the full variable domain is DTGVSQNPRHKITKRGQNVTFRCDPISEHNRLYWYRQTLGQGPEFLTYFQNEAQLEKSRLLSDRFSAERPKGSFSTLEIQRTEQGDSAMYLCASRRGRTDTQYFGPGTRLTVL.

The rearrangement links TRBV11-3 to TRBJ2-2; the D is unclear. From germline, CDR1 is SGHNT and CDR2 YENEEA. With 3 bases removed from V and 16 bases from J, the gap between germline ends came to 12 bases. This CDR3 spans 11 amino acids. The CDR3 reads CASSLGRAPFF. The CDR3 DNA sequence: TGTGCCAGCAGCTTGGGCCGAGCCCCGTTTTTT.

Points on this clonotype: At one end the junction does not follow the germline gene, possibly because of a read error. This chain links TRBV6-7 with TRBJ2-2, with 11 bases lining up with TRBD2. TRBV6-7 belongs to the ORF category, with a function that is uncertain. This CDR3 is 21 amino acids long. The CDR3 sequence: CATSYWMTSGEDPLNTGELFF. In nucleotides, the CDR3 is TGTGCCACCAGTTATTGGATGACTAGCGGGGAGGACCCGCTGAACACCGGGGAGCTGTTTTTT.

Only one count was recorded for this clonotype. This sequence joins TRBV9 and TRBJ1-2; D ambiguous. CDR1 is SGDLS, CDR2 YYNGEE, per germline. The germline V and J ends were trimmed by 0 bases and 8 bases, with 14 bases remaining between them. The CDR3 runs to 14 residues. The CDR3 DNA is TGTGCCAGCAGCGTAGCCGGAAACTCGGGAGGCTACACCTTC. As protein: CASSVAGNSGGYTF. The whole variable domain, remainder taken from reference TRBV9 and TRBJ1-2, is DSGVTQTPKHLITATGQRVTLRCSPRSGDLSVYWYQQSLDQGLQFLIQYYNGEERAKGNILERFSAQQFPDLHSELNLSSLELGDSALYFCASSVAGNSGGYTFGSGTRLTVV.

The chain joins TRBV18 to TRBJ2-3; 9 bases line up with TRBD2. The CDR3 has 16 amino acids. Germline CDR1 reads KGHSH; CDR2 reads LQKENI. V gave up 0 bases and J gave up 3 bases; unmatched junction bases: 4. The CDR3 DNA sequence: TGTGCCAGCTCACCACCGCGCCTAGCGGGAACAGATACGCAGTATTTT. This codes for CASSPPRLAGTDTQYF.